These T cell receptor beta chains were read from a single sample in a study of T cell responses to AZD1222 COVID-19 vaccine. TCRdb's copy holds only in-frame clones and misses some; the assay was immunoSEQ multiplex PCR. Of around 67,000 clones in the sample, around four fifths were seen once. The sequences come from peripheral blood, collected on day 0 of AZD1222 vaccination. The receptors stem from an adult in good health. Both conserved end residues are part of each CDR3. Expanded clones get a size class; other rows say once, few or many, or leave the size out.

V	size	J	CDR3
TRBV10-1	-	TRBJ2-1	CASLPDEQFF
TRBV7-9	-	TRBJ2-2	CASSPGTANTGELFF
TRBV20-1	-	TRBJ1-1	CSASQGIGTEAFF
TRBV4-2	-	TRBJ1-3	CASSHQNPTGLGDGSGNTIYF
TRBV25-1	-	TRBJ1-5	CASSDPPGQALNQPQHF
TRBV2	-	TRBJ2-7	CASSEYFGLSYEQYF
TRBV18	-	TRBJ1-1	CASSPQGGSEAFF
TRBV15	-	TRBJ2-3	CATSTSRGTGTDTQYF
TRBV4-3	once	TRBJ2-7	CASSPDHSYEQYF
TRBV18	few	TRBJ1-1	CASSPPMGTGFMNTEAFF
TRBV27	-	TRBJ2-1	CASSLRGHYNEQFF
TRBV9	once	TRBJ2-7	CASSVGGGGQYEQYF
TRBV19	once	TRBJ1-2	CASRSGTSLYGYTF
TRBV19	-	TRBJ1-5	CASSPNRNVYQPQHF
TRBV18	-	TRBJ1-1	CASSPQTDTEAFF
TRBV19	-	TRBJ1-6	CASSINPANNSPLHF
TRBV6-6	-	TRBJ1-4	CASSSTGPEKLFF
TRBV12-3/TRBV12-4	-	TRBJ2-3	CASSPGRTDTQYF
TRBV11-2	-	TRBJ1-5	CASSLRAGGNQPQHF
TRBV11-1	once	TRBJ2-2	CASSLRAANTGELFF
TRBV7-6	-	TRBJ2-1	CASSLLVGLDHNEQFF
TRBV4-3	-	TRBJ2-1	CASSHLRGQGEDEQFF
TRBV7-3	-	TRBJ2-3	CASSFLAGDVSTDTQYF
TRBV20-1	-	TRBJ2-5	CSASPTGETQYF
TRBV19	-	TRBJ1-1	CASIRTPRPMNTEAFF
TRBV12-3/TRBV12-4	-	TRBJ1-2	CASTSTGNGYTF
TRBV6-2/TRBV6-3	-	TRBJ2-7	CASSHGGTGSREQYF
TRBV3-1/TRBV3-2	-	TRBJ2-1	CASSQATSGVFYNEQFF
TRBV13	-	TRBJ1-6	CASSLGGSPLHF